The 12 T cell receptor beta chains in this list originate from one sample, sequenced in a study of T cell responses to AZD1222 COVID-19 vaccine. This table comes from immunoSEQ multiplex PCR, and its TCRdb copy is limited to in-frame clones, with some not included. The repertoire includes approximately 85,000 clones, approximately 87% of them detected once, and about 7% sits in the top ten. The sequenced sample was peripheral blood, obtained on day 0 of AZD1222 vaccination. The receptors shown here come from an adult in good health.

V and J are TRBV11-2 and TRBJ1-1, with unresolved D. The length of the CDR3 is 15 residues. CDR1 SGHAT and CDR2 FQNNGV come from the germline V gene. The V end lost 0 bases, the J end lost 5 bases, and 13 bases lay between the germline ends. The DNA of the CDR3 is TGTGCCAGCAGCTTAGACCCCGCGGGTCGGACTGAAGCTTTCTTT. Its translation: CASSLDPAGRTEAFF.

The chain uses TRBV7-8 and TRBJ2-7; tentative D call: TRBD1 (5 bases). CDR1 SGHVS and CDR2 FQNEAQ come from the germline V gene. This CDR3 has 15 residues. Between the trimmed V and J ends, which lost 5 bases and 0 bases, there was a span of 14 bases. The CDR3 DNA is TGTGCCAGCAGCCCACGCGACAGAAGCTCCTACGAGCAGTACTTC. Translated, it gives CASSPRDRSSYEQYF.

This clone was seen once. This chain uses TRBV7-2 with TRBJ1-3, with 7 bases fitting TRBD1. This CDR3 region has 16 residues. Germline CDR1 is SGHTA and CDR2 is FQGNSA. After removal of 5 bases from V and 0 bases from J, the junction contained 7 bases not matched to a gene. CDR3 DNA sequence: TGTGCCAGCAGCCTAGGACAGGCGGACTCTGGAAACACCATATATTTT. It specifies CASSLGQADSGNTIYF.

This clone appeared a few times. This chain connects TRBV28 to TRBJ2-3; 7 nucleotides match TRBD1. With V trimmed by 6 bases and J by 5 bases, 2 bases remained unmatched. Germline CDR1 reads MDHEN; CDR2 reads SYDVKM. The CDR3 is made up of 12 amino acids. As DNA, the CDR3 is TGTGCCAGCAGGGGGGACAGAGATACGCAGTATTTT. Translation: CASRGDRDTQYF.

This rearrangement joins TRBV4-2 to TRBJ1-2; D gene unclear. Germline CDR1 is LGHNA and CDR2 is YNFKEQ. V was cut by 0 bases and J by 2 bases, with 10 bases left in between. The CDR3 has 15 residues. The CDR3 reads CASSQDVLGNYGYTF. The CDR3 bases are TGTGCCAGCAGCCAAGACGTGCTGGGGAACTATGGCTACACCTTC.

The chain carries TRBV5-5 and TRBJ2-7; no reliable D call. The germline V and J ends were trimmed by 0 bases and 4 bases, with 8 bases remaining between them. The length of the CDR3 is 13 residues. Germline CDR1 is SGHKS and CDR2 is YYEKEE (reference sequence). The CDR3 nucleotides read TGTGCCAGCAGCTTGGTGGCCGGGTACGAGCAGTACTTC. It encodes CASSLVAGYEQYF.

The rearrangement uses TRBV28 and TRBJ2-2, with D perhaps matching TRBD1 (6 bases). The CDR3 contains 15 residues. V was clipped by 3 bases and J by 4 bases, with 12 bases between them. Per the germline V gene, CDR1 is MDHEN and CDR2 is SYDVKM. CDR3 amino acids: CASSFPGVRTGELFF. CDR3 DNA: TGTGCCAGCAGTTTCCCAGGGGTGCGCACCGGGGAGCTGTTTTTT.

The chain combines TRBV6-5 with TRBJ1-2; the D gene is possibly TRBD1 (6 bases). The CDR3 runs 11 residues. The V end lost 6 bases, the J end lost 4 bases, and 6 bases lay between the germline ends. Germline V CDR1 and CDR2: MNHEY, SVGAGI. CDR3 residues: CASSRGYGYTF. CDR3 bases: TGTGCCAGCAGCAGGGGCTATGGCTACACCTTC.

This clone was seen a single time. This chain links TRBV5-8 with TRBJ2-5, with D possibly TRBD1 on 5 matching bases. CDR1 is SGHTS and CDR2 is YDEGEE in the germline V gene. V was cut by 6 bases and J by 1 base, with 19 bases left in between. This CDR3 is built from 16 residues. CDR3 in amino acids: CASKTGGRVFQETQYF. The DNA for the CDR3 is TGTGCCAGCAAAACCGGCGGCAGGGTGTTCCAAGAGACCCAGTACTTC.

This chain connects TRBV29-1 to TRBJ2-1; possible D gene TRBD1, 6 bases. Germline lookup yields CDR1 SQVTM and CDR2 ANQGSEA. The CDR3 contains 13 residues. Trimming cost V 8 bases and J 0 bases, with 11 bases left between them. This CDR3 reads CSSGQSSYNEQFF. CDR3 coding DNA: TGCAGCTCTGGACAGTCCTCCTACAATGAGCAGTTCTTC.

The gene calls are TRBV6-5 and TRBJ1-1; a possible D gene is TRBD1 (6 bases). V lost 4 bases to trimming and J lost 8 bases, with 20 bases between them. This CDR3 comprises 15 residues. Germline V gene sequence: CDR1 MNHEY, CDR2 SVGAGI. In DNA, the CDR3 is TGTGCCAGCAGTTCTCGGACAGTCGGGGATTCGGAAGCTTTCTTT. Its translation is CASSSRTVGDSEAFF.

CDR3 sequence: CASSPEGFRFTF. DNA of the CDR3: TGTGCCAGCAGCCCCGAAGGATTTCGTTTCACCTTC. The chain carries TRBV7-9 and TRBJ1-2; no clear D. Germline lookup yields CDR1 SEHNR and CDR2 FQNEAQ (reference sequence). Trimming pared 5 bases from V and 13 bases from J, leaving 17 bases between. The CDR3 loop spans 12 amino acids.